The clone carrying this TCR beta chain was found once. Antigen specificity is unknown. It was with 60 Vbeta and 13 Jbeta primers that the PCR ran. In the authors' workflow: There were 80 million or so unique TCR beta chains by a later count, and 10 million to 12 million of them were shared. Sequencing used immunoSEQ multiplex PCR; TCRdb keeps in-frame clones, though not all of them. V, J and clone size were drawn from that table, and D and trimming were deduced from the DNA. Here the sample spans approximately 220,000 clones, 70% to 85% being singletons. Germline-derived CDR1 and CDR2 are SGHRS and YFSETQ. J gave up 0 bases and V 7 bases, and 11 bases lay outside the gene matches. The CDR3 consists of 16 residues. The sample belongs to a study of cytomegalovirus exposure and HLA in healthy donors. Nominally healthy donors provided the samples, though records likely missed some immune exposures. Study-wide findings and caveats: Later work found most CMV-associated TCR beta chains apparently HLA-restricted. The listing of approximately 160 TCR beta chains classed them as cytomegalovirus-associated.

Sequencing used PBMCs. The J gene is TRBJ2-3, the V gene TRBV5-1; 7 bases fit TRBD2. This clonotype originated in a girl aged 2 to 9 in good health and CMV-seronegative. The CDR3 sequence is CASLKLARGSTDTQYF. The DNA for the CDR3 is TGCGCCAGCCTAAAACTAGCGAGGGGTAGCACAGATACGCAGTATTTT.